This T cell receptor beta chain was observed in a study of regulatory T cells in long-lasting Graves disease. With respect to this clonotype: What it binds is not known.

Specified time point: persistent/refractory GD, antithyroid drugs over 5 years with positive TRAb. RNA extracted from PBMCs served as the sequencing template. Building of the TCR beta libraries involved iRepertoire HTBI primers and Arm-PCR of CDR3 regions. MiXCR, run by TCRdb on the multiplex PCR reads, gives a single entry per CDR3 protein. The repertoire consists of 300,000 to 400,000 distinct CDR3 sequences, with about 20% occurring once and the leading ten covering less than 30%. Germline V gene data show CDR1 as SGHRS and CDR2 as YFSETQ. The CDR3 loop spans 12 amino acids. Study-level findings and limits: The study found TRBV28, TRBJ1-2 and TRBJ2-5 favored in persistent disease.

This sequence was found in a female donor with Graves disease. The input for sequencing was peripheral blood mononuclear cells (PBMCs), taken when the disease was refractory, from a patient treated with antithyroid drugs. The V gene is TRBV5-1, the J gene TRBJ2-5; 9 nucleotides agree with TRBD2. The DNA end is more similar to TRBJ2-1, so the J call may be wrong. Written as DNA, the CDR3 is TGCGCCAGCAGCTCTAGCGGGACGGGGCAGTTCTTC. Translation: CASSSSGTGQFF.